Listed below are T cell receptor beta chains from one sample, sequenced in a study of shared clonotypes between healthy human individuals. The table came from immunoSEQ multiplex PCR; TCRdb's copy has only in-frame clones and leaves some out. The sample carries fewer than 1.8 million clones, around 98.5% recorded once. Sequencing used naive CD4+ T cells sorted from blood. Receptor source: a man younger than 40 in good health. Each CDR3 is given with its conserved first and last residue. D genes are given only for firm matches. Size values are once, few and many counts, or a class for expanded clones, and some rows have none.

-	-	TRBV7-2	TRBJ2-1	CASSLIGGKDNEQFF	TGTGCCAGCAGCTTAATCGGCGGGAAGGACAATGAGCAGTTCTTC
-	-	TRBV2	TRBJ2-1	CASKGREGGEQFF	TGTGCCAGCAAAGGGAGAGAGGGCGGGGAGCAGTTCTTC
-	-	TRBV7-3	TRBJ2-2	CASSSFGPANTGELFF	TGTGCCAGCAGCTCCTTCGGACCGGCGAACACCGGGGAGCTGTTTTTT
-	-	TRBV30	TRBJ1-5	CAWSVAGPHSNQPQHF	TGTGCCTGGAGTGTGGCTGGACCCCATAGCAATCAGCCCCAGCATTTT
TRBD2	-	TRBV6-6	TRBJ2-3	CASRQPGLAGGVTQYF	TGTGCCAGCAGGCAGCCTGGACTAGCGGGAGGAGTTACGCAGTATTTT
-	-	TRBV28	TRBJ1-5	CASSGDPDNQPQHF	TGTGCCAGCAGTGGTGATCCGGATAATCAGCCCCAGCATTTT
TRBD1	-	TRBV10-3	TRBJ1-2	CAITPGTGGRGYTF	TGTGCCATCACCCCCGGGACAGGGGGACGTGGCTACACCTTC
TRBD1	-	TRBV19	TRBJ2-7	CASSIGGTVRPYEQYF	TGTGCCAGTAGTATAGGGGGGACAGTACGCCCCTACGAGCAGTACTTC
-	-	TRBV15	TRBJ2-6	CATSREWGSGANVLTF	TGTGCCACCAGCAGAGAATGGGGTTCTGGGGCCAACGTCCTGACTTTC
-	-	TRBV19	TRBJ2-2	CASQVGAGFANTGELFF	TGTGCCAGCCAAGTCGGGGCCGGGTTCGCGAACACCGGGGAGCTGTTTTTT
-	-	TRBV5-5	TRBJ2-5	CASSSSGGQETQYF	TGTGCCAGCAGCTCTTCAGGGGGGCAAGAGACCCAGTACTTC
-	-	TRBV4-1	TRBJ1-2	CASSHPVGPKIYGYTF	TGCGCCAGCAGCCATCCAGTCGGACCGAAGATTTATGGCTACACCTTC
TRBD2	-	TRBV11-3	TRBJ2-3	CASSPRGADTQYF	TGTGCCAGCAGCCCCCGGGGGGCAGATACGCAGTATTTT
TRBD1	-	TRBV6-4	TRBJ1-2	CASSEYGTGNYGYTF	TGTGCCAGCAGTGAATATGGGACAGGGAACTATGGCTACACCTTC
-	-	TRBV9	TRBJ1-5	CASSVKVEDSPQHF	TGTGCCAGCAGCGTAAAAGTGGAGGACAGTCCTCAGCATTTT
TRBD1	-	TRBV5-6	TRBJ2-5	CASSLTGVETQYF	TGTGCCAGCAGCCTGACAGGGGTCGAGACCCAGTACTTC
-	once	TRBV7-2	TRBJ2-1	CASSLGAGDYNEQFF	TGTGCCAGCAGCTTAGGGGCAGGGGACTACAATGAGCAGTTCTTC
-	-	TRBV5-4	TRBJ2-1	CAGSRYRGEQFF	TGTGCCGGGAGCCGATATCGGGGTGAGCAGTTCTTC
-	-	TRBV9	TRBJ2-3	CASSRSTDTQYF	TGTGCCAGCAGTCGTAGCACAGATACGCAGTATTTT
-	-	TRBV7-8	TRBJ2-7	CASSPYEQYF	TGTGCCAGCAGCCCCTACGAGCAGTACTTC
-	-	TRBV5-1	TRBJ1-1	CASSWELNTEAFF	TGCGCCAGCAGCTGGGAATTGAACACTGAAGCTTTCTTT
-	once	TRBV28	TRBJ2-1	CASSSLGATSYNEQFF	TGTGCCAGCAGTTCGTTGGGGGCTACGTCCTACAATGAGCAGTTCTTC
-	-	TRBV5-4	TRBJ2-3	CASSSGSTDTQYF	TGTGCCAGCAGCTCAGGCAGCACAGATACGCAGTATTTT
TRBD1	-	TRBV19	TRBJ2-7	CASSIGQGPLDEQYF	TGTGCCAGTAGTATCGGACAGGGCCCCCTGGACGAGCAGTACTTC
TRBD2	-	TRBV9	TRBJ2-7	CASSQSSGKFSPEQYF	TGTGCCAGCAGCCAAAGTAGCGGGAAATTTAGCCCCGAGCAGTACTTC
TRBD1	-	TRBV7-3	TRBJ1-3	CASSLRGGNTIYF	TGTGCCAGCAGCCTCAGGGGGGGAAACACCATATATTTT
TRBD1	-	TRBV18	TRBJ2-5	CASSPKTGRETQYF	TGTGCCAGCTCACCGAAGACAGGGAGAGAGACCCAGTACTTC
TRBD2	-	TRBV29-1	TRBJ2-4	CSVPGLAGEGGKNIQYF	TGCAGCGTCCCGGGACTAGCGGGAGAAGGAGGCAAAAACATTCAGTACTTC
TRBD2	-	TRBV18	TRBJ2-3	CASSPLSGSTDTQYF	TGTGCCAGCTCGCCTCTTAGCGGGAGTACAGATACGCAGTATTTT
-	-	TRBV4-3	TRBJ2-1	CASSQEAPRGYNEQFF	TGCGCCAGCAGCCAAGAGGCCCCTAGGGGCTACAATGAGCAGTTCTTC
TRBD1	-	TRBV2	TRBJ2-2	CASTDRVLRELFF	TGTGCCAGTACTGACAGGGTTCTTAGGGAGCTGTTTTTT
-	-	TRBV19	TRBJ1-4	CASALGEVLGGEKLFF	TGTGCCAGTGCACTAGGGGAAGTCTTGGGCGGTGAAAAACTGTTTTTT
-	-	TRBV7-3	TRBJ2-2	CASSFRPGAGTGELFF	TGTGCCAGCAGCTTCCGGCCAGGGGCGGGAACCGGGGAGCTGTTTTTT
TRBD1	-	TRBV11-2	TRBJ1-1	CASSIDRGFSTEAFF	TGTGCCAGCAGCATAGACAGGGGATTTAGCACTGAAGCTTTCTTT